What follows are 6 T cell receptor beta chains derived from one specimen sequenced in a study of identical twins. TCRdb reprocessed the 5' RACE reads with MiXCR, giving one entry per CDR3 protein. Among under 900,000 distinct CDR3 sequences listed, 9% to 15% were seen once. These same records also appear under a second study, on yellow fever vaccine responses in identical twins.

What was sequenced was PBMCs. The origin of the receptors is a young woman in good health.

The V gene is TRBV6-1, the J gene TRBJ2-5; possible D gene TRBD2, 6 bases. V was shortened by 3 bases and J by 5 bases, with 16 bases between the two germline ends. This CDR3 has 15 amino acids. CDR1 and CDR2 (germline): MNHNS, SASEGT. The CDR3 reads CASSERPSGVETQYF. The CDR3 coding sequence is TGTGCCAGCAGTGAGAGGCCTTCGGGGGTCGAGACCCAGTACTTC.

This clonotype showed up just a few times. The rearrangement uses TRBV9 and TRBJ1-5; the D is unclear. The CDR3 runs 14 residues. Looked up from germline, CDR1 is SGDLS and CDR2 is YYNGEE. V was cut by 4 bases and J by 7 bases, with 15 bases left in between. The CDR3: CASSPRSVGQPQHF. CDR3 nucleotide sequence: TGTGCCAGCAGCCCCCGGTCCGTTGGGCAGCCCCAGCATTTT.

V usage is TRBV13 and J usage is TRBJ2-2, with TRBD1 identical over 8 bases. V lost 4 bases to trimming and J lost 2 bases; unmatched junction nucleotides: 6. The germline gives CDR1 PRHDT, CDR2 FYEKMQ (reference sequence). This CDR3 region has 16 residues. The CDR3 sequence: CASSSPGGRNTGELFF. CDR3 nucleotide sequence: TGTGCCAGCAGCTCACCAGGGGGCCGTAACACCGGGGAGCTGTTTTTT.

The gene calls are TRBV3-1 and TRBJ1-6; unclear D gene. The germline gives CDR1 LGHDT, CDR2 YNNKEL (reference sequence). Trimming removed 1 base at V and 0 bases at J, with 10 bases between. The CDR3 has 17 amino acids. The DNA for the CDR3 is TGTGCCAGCAGCCAAGGACGGAAAAGCTCCTATAATTCACCCCTCCACTTT. Amino acids: CASSQGRKSSYNSPLHF.

This clonotype came up many times. The chain carries TRBV24-1 and TRBJ2-1; D uncertain. Trimming took off 9 bases at V and 5 bases at J, with 10 bases between the two ends. The CDR3 runs to 12 residues. Germline CDR1 is KGHDR and CDR2 is SFDVKD. CDR3 DNA sequence: TGTGCCACCGGGATCCAAAACAATGAGCAGTTCTTC. Its translation: CATGIQNNEQFF.

The chain recombines TRBV2 with TRBJ2-3; D is unclear. CDR1 and CDR2 (germline): SNHLY, FYNNEI. The V gene lost 4 bases and the J gene lost 3 bases, with 5 bases spanning the gap. The CDR3 length is 12 residues. The CDR3 sequence: CASSVHTDTQYF. CDR3 DNA: TGTGCCAGCAGTGTGCATACAGATACGCAGTATTTT.